This entry lists 32 T cell receptor beta chains sequenced from one sample in a study of cytomegalovirus exposure and HLA in healthy donors (dated by TCRdb to about 2017). Receptors were amplified or captured by the immunoSEQ multiplex PCR assay. The multiplex PCR relied on a mix of 60 forward primers for TCR Vbeta segments and 13 reverse primers for TCR Jbeta segments. TCRdb took this table from immuneACCESS and kept in-frame rearrangements with V and J called. Such tables lack part of the clones; where checked against another copy, unresolved V genes explain under half of the gap, and the rest is unexplained. The sample data list some 65,000 clones, and roughly 77% of these were observed just once. The top ten clones comprise around 21% of the sample. The sequenced sample was PBMCs. These receptors were taken from a middle-aged woman in good health and CMV-seropositive.

V gene TRBV9 combines with J gene TRBJ1-5; D is unresolved. The CDR3 extends over 13 amino acids. Germline V lookup: CDR1 SGDLS, CDR2 YYNGEE. Deletions cut 0 bases from V and 4 bases from J, with 5 bases between. The CDR3 DNA is TGTGCCAGCAGCGTAGGGCCAAATCAGCCCCAGCATTTT. Translating it yields CASSVGPNQPQHF.

The gene calls are TRBV11-2 and TRBJ2-2; tentatively, D is TRBD1 (6 bases). The CDR3 consists of 17 residues. V was clipped by 3 bases and J by 6 bases, with 20 bases between them. From germline, CDR1 is SGHAT and CDR2 FQNNGV. CDR3 nucleotides: TGTGCCAGCAGCTTCGATCGGCAGGGGAAAAACCCCGGGGAGCTGTTTTTT. Residues: CASSFDRQGKNPGELFF.

V is TRBV7-2 and J is TRBJ2-1; 10 bases map to TRBD2. The CDR3 extends over 16 amino acids. Unmatched junction bases numbered 4, after V lost 1 base and J lost 4 bases. Germline V lookup: CDR1 SGHTA, CDR2 FQGNSA. The CDR3 coding sequence is TGTGCCAGCAGCTTAGATGGGACTAGCGTTTACAATGAGCAGTTCTTC. It translates to CASSLDGTSVYNEQFF. Drawing the rest from reference TRBV7-2 and TRBJ2-1, the complete variable domain is GAGVSQSPSNKVTEKGKDVELRCDPISGHTALYWYRQSLGQGLEFLIYFQGNSAPDKSGLPSDRFSAERTGGSVSTLTIQRTQQEDSAVYLCASSLDGTSVYNEQFFGPGTRLTVL.

Of note for this clone: At one end, the junction sequence differs from germline, possibly due to a read error. The chain uses TRBV7-9 and TRBJ1-2, with 7 bases fitting TRBD1. CDR1 is SEHNR and CDR2 is FQNEAQ in the germline V gene (reference sequence). CDR3 length: 16 amino acids. CDR3 sequence reads: CSSSPPGTAFGDGYTF. The CDR3 DNA reads TGTTCCAGCAGCCCCCCCGGGACAGCTTTCGGGGATGGCTACACCTTC.

CDR3 loop: CSVEETGLNNEQFF. The CDR3 region has the DNA TGCAGCGTTGAAGAAACAGGGTTGAACAATGAGCAGTTCTTC. The rearrangement links TRBV29-1 to TRBJ2-1, with a possible D match to TRBD1 (6 bases). CDR1 SQVTM and CDR2 ANQGSEA come from the germline V gene. Trimming took off 0 bases at V and 5 bases at J, with 11 bases between the two ends. The CDR3 is 14 amino acids.

The V gene is TRBV7-9, the J gene TRBJ2-2, with 13 bases that match TRBD2. Germline assignment: CDR1 SEHNR and CDR2 FQNEAQ (reference sequence). The junction had 7 bases not matched to a gene; V was cut back by 5 bases and J by 7 bases. The CDR3 sequence is 16 residues long. The CDR3 nucleotides are TGTGCCAGCAGCCAGGGACTAGCGGGGACCGGCGGGGAGCTGTTTTTT. Its protein is CASSQGLAGTGGELFF.

The rearrangement joins TRBV29-1 to TRBJ2-2; TRBD2 aligns across 14 bases. The CDR3 length is 18 residues. CDR1 SQVTM and CDR2 ANQGSEA come from the germline V gene. V trimming: 6 bases; J trimming: 0 bases; junction bases outside the gene matches: 9. CDR3 DNA sequence: TGCAGCGTCTCTATCGGACTAGCGGGGGGCTCGAACACCGGGGAGCTGTTTTTT. Translated, it gives CSVSIGLAGGSNTGELFF.

Only one count was recorded for this clone. The chain joins TRBV13 to TRBJ1-1; D remains unclear. Germline V lookup: CDR1 PRHDT, CDR2 FYEKMQ (reference sequence). The CDR3 has 13 residues. The V end was cut by 2 bases, the J end by 1 base, with 5 bases between. The CDR3 DNA follows: TGTGCCAGCAGCTTAAGAGGGAACACTGAAGCTTTCTTT. It codes for CASSLRGNTEAFF.

In its sample, this clone was seen a few times. The chain recombines TRBV11-3 with TRBJ1-3; the D is unclear. The CDR3 has 12 amino acids. Germline CDR1 and CDR2: SGHNT and YENEEA. The V end lost 4 bases, the J end lost 4 bases, and 5 bases lay between the germline ends. CDR3 region: CASSSGGNTIYF. CDR3 sequence (DNA): TGTGCCAGCAGCTCCGGGGGAAACACCATATATTTT. Using reference TRBV11-3 and TRBJ1-3 for the parts outside the CDR3, the full variable domain is EAGVVQSPRYKIIEKKQPVAFWCNPISGHNTLYWYLQNLGQGPELLIRYENEEAVDDSQLPKDRFSAERLKGVDSTLKIQPAELGDSAVYLCASSSGGNTIYFGEGSWLTVV.

The chain is built from TRBV28 and TRBJ1-3; possibly TRBD1 for D (5 bases). V was pared by 10 bases and J by 1 base, with 11 bases between. Germline V gene sequence: CDR1 MDHEN, CDR2 SYDVKM. The CDR3 sequence is 13 residues long. The chain's CDR3 is CATRQPSGNTIYF. In nucleotides, the CDR3 is TGTGCCACCCGACAGCCTTCTGGAAACACCATATATTTT.

The J gene is TRBJ2-2, the V gene TRBV5-4, with 8 bases fitting TRBD1. CDR1 and CDR2 (germline): SGHNT, YYREEE (reference sequence). This CDR3 region has 15 residues. V lost 4 bases to trimming and J lost 0 bases; unmatched junction nucleotides: 2. CDR3 DNA sequence: TGTGCCAGCAGCCTACAGGGGGCGAACACCGGGGAGCTGTTTTTT. Its translation: CASSLQGANTGELFF.

The chain has TRBV2 and TRBJ1-5, with TRBD1 matching 9 bases. Germline V gene lookup returns CDR1 SNHLY and CDR2 FYNNEI. The CDR3 has 16 residues. The trim removed 6 bases at V and 3 bases at J, leaving 9 bases unmatched. CDR3 DNA sequence: TGTGCCAGCAGAAAACAGGGGGCGGTCGACAATCAGCCCCAGCATTTT. This sequence encodes CASRKQGAVDNQPQHF.

Note on this clone: Other DNA sequences in this specimen translate into the identical CDR3. The J gene is TRBJ2-3, the V gene TRBV5-1, with D maybe TRBD2 (6 bases). The CDR3 consists of 14 residues. Germline CDR1 and CDR2: SGHRS and YFSETQ. The V end was cut by 1 base, the J end by 6 bases, with 12 bases between. This CDR3 reads CASSLRGREDTQYF. CDR3 bases: TGCGCCAGCAGCTTGCGGGGCCGGGAGGATACGCAGTATTTT.

The chain couples TRBV7-8 to TRBJ2-1, with 10 nucleotides matching TRBD1. Germline V gene data show CDR1 as SGHVS and CDR2 as FQNEAQ. The V and J ends lost 4 bases and 12 bases, in that order; junction bases with no gene match: 6. The length of the CDR3 is 13 residues. The CDR3 loop is CASSSTGGSWQFF. As DNA, the CDR3 is TGTGCCAGCAGCTCGACAGGGGGCAGCTGGCAGTTCTTC.

The chain uses TRBV5-8 and TRBJ1-2, with D possibly TRBD1 on 5 matching bases. Between the trimmed V and J ends, which lost 4 bases and 7 bases, there was a span of 14 bases. Per germline, CDR1 SGHTS and CDR2 YDEGEE. This CDR3 spans 13 amino acids. CDR3 in DNA: TGTGCCAGCAGCGCAAGGGGCTTCGGTGGCTACACCTTC. Protein product: CASSARGFGGYTF.

For this clone: The junction departs from the called germline gene at one end, perhaps through a read error. V usage is TRBV7-9 and J usage is TRBJ1-1, with a weak D call TRBD1 (5 bases). The CDR3 length is 13 residues. CDR1 is SEHNR and CDR2 is FQNEAQ in the germline V gene (reference sequence). CDR3 protein: CSSSRRDETEAFF. The CDR3 region has the DNA TGTTCCAGCAGCCGCAGGGATGAAACTGAAGCTTTCTTT.

The chain has TRBV9 and TRBJ1-1; 11 bases are shared with TRBD1. Unmatched junction bases numbered 3, after V lost 3 bases and J lost 5 bases. The germline CDR1 and CDR2 sequences are SGDLS and YYNGEE. The length of the CDR3 is 14 residues. CDR3 sequence: CASSAGQGDTEAFF. In nucleotides, the CDR3 is TGTGCCAGCAGCGCGGGACAGGGGGATACTGAAGCTTTCTTT.

This clone appeared a few times. The rearrangement links TRBV4-2 to TRBJ1-5; D remains unclear. Trimming cost V 0 bases and J 2 bases, with 14 bases left between them. The CDR3 runs 17 residues. Germline assignment: CDR1 LGHNA and CDR2 YNFKEQ. CDR3 region: CASSQEEAAGGNQPQHF. CDR3 coding DNA: TGTGCCAGCAGCCAAGAGGAAGCAGCCGGGGGCAATCAGCCCCAGCATTTT.

The table lists this clone with a few counts. CDR3 DNA: TGTGCCAGCAGTGAATTAACAGGCGACTATGGCTACACCTTC. Its protein is CASSELTGDYGYTF. V and J are TRBV25-1 and TRBJ1-2, with D perhaps matching TRBD1 (5 bases). Germline CDR1 MGHDK, CDR2 SYGVNS. The CDR3 contains 14 residues. Trimming took off 1 base at V and 3 bases at J, with 9 bases between the two ends.

Of note for this clone: In the same sample, other DNA sequences code for this CDR3. The chain recombines TRBV27 with TRBJ2-7; 8 bases agree with TRBD2. The length of the CDR3 is 15 residues. The ends lost 4 bases at V and 4 bases at J; junction bases unmatched: 9. Germline V gene sequence: CDR1 MNHEY, CDR2 SMNVEV (reference sequence). This chain's CDR3 is CASSYPRGGSYEQYF. The CDR3 DNA sequence: TGTGCCAGCAGTTACCCCCGGGGGGGGTCGTACGAGCAGTACTTC.

The chain recombines TRBV14 with TRBJ1-2; TRBD1 aligns across 9 bases. The germline CDR1 and CDR2 sequences are SGHDN and FVKESK. V lost 4 bases, J lost 7 bases, and 19 bases stayed unmatched. The CDR3 extends over 18 amino acids. The CDR3 is CASSLNRGQGLGWSGYTF. As DNA, the CDR3 is TGTGCCAGCAGCCTCAACAGGGGACAGGGCTTGGGATGGAGTGGCTACACCTTC. Drawing the rest from reference TRBV14 and TRBJ1-2, the complete variable domain is EAGVTQFPSHSVIEKGQTVTLRCDPISGHDNLYWYRRVMGKEIKFLLHFVKESKQDESGMPNNRFLAERTGGTYSTLKVQPAELEDSGVYFCASSLNRGQGLGWSGYTFGSGTRLTVV.

This sequence joins TRBV19 and TRBJ1-3; no clear D. Between the trimmed V and J ends, which lost 5 bases and 0 bases, there was a span of 8 bases. The CDR3 loop spans 14 amino acids. Germline CDR1 reads LNHDA; CDR2 reads SQIVND (reference sequence). CDR3 DNA: TGTGCCAGTAGTCCGCAGCGCTCTGGAAACACCATATATTTT. Amino acids: CASSPQRSGNTIYF.

The chain carries TRBV7-2 and TRBJ1-2, with D uncertain. The V and J ends lost 5 bases and 2 bases respectively, with 9 bases between them. This CDR3 has 13 amino acids. The germline V gene has CDR1 SGHTA and CDR2 FQGNSA. CDR3 sequence (DNA): TGTGCCAGCAGCAACCGGGAAAACTATGGCTACACCTTC. This encodes CASSNRENYGYTF. Combining the CDR3 with reference TRBV7-2 and TRBJ1-2 gives the whole variable domain GAGVSQSPSNKVTEKGKDVELRCDPISGHTALYWYRQSLGQGLEFLIYFQGNSAPDKSGLPSDRFSAERTGGSVSTLTIQRTQQEDSAVYLCASSNRENYGYTFGSGTRLTVV.

V is TRBV9 and J is TRBJ2-7, with 7 bases lining up with TRBD1. CDR3 length: 15 residues. Germline V gene sequence: CDR1 SGDLS, CDR2 YYNGEE. Germline trimming cut 0 bases from V and 2 bases from J; bases unmatched to any gene: 5. In DNA form, the CDR3 reads TGTGCCAGCAGCGTAGCGACAGGGCACCCCTACGAGCAGTACTTC. Its protein product is CASSVATGHPYEQYF.

The CDR3 DNA is TGCGCCAGCAGCTTGGAAGCGGGGCGAATGAACACTGAAGCTTTCTTT. Encoded protein: CASSLEAGRMNTEAFF. The chain has TRBV5-1 and TRBJ1-1, with D perhaps matching TRBD1 (5 bases). The CDR3 is 16 residues long. The V gene lost 0 bases and the J gene lost 0 bases, with 12 bases spanning the gap. Germline-derived CDR1 and CDR2 are SGHRS and YFSETQ. Drawing the rest from reference TRBV5-1 and TRBJ1-1, the complete variable domain is KAGVTQTPRYLIKTRGQQVTLSCSPISGHRSVSWYQQTPGQGLQFLFEYFSETQRNKGNFPGRFSGRQFSNSRSEMNVSTLELGDSALYLCASSLEAGRMNTEAFFGQGTRLTVV.

The CDR3 DNA reads as TGTGCCAGCAGACAGACAGGGGATCGCAATCAGCCCCAGCATTTT. It yields the protein CASRQTGDRNQPQHF. V and J are TRBV7-2 and TRBJ1-5; 8 bases line up with TRBD1. This CDR3 spans 15 amino acids. Germline V lookup: CDR1 SGHTA, CDR2 FQGNSA. V was pared by 6 bases and J by 2 bases, with 6 bases of the junction left unmatched.

The chain links TRBV7-9 to TRBJ2-3; a weak D match, TRBD2 (6 bases). The CDR3 length is 16 residues. With 3 bases removed from V and 0 bases from J, the gap between germline ends came to 13 bases. Germline V gene data show CDR1 as SEHNR and CDR2 as FQNEAQ (reference sequence). This chain's CDR3 is CASSFRGGASTDTQYF. Here the CDR3 DNA reads TGTGCCAGCAGCTTTAGAGGCGGGGCTAGCACAGATACGCAGTATTTT.

The V gene is TRBV6-5, the J gene TRBJ2-2; D gene unclear. The CDR3 has 12 residues. Germline V gives CDR1 MNHEY, CDR2 SVGAGI. Trimming removed 7 bases at V and 5 bases at J, with 8 bases between. CDR3 sequence: CASNVLTGELFF. Written as DNA, the CDR3 is TGTGCCAGCAATGTTTTAACCGGGGAGCTGTTTTTT.

The chain combines TRBV29-1 with TRBJ2-3, with D possibly TRBD2 on 6 matching bases. From germline, CDR1 is SQVTM and CDR2 ANQGSEA. Trimming shortened V by 3 bases and J by 6 bases, and 19 bases separated the two germline ends. The length of the CDR3 is 15 residues. For the CDR3, the DNA is TGCAGCGTTGACGGGACTCCTGACGGCGGGGATACGCAGTATTTT. It yields the protein CSVDGTPDGGDTQYF.

The chain carries TRBV7-9 and TRBJ1-5, with 7 bases aligning to TRBD1. The V and J ends lost 5 bases and 6 bases, in that order; junction bases with no gene match: 7. CDR3 length: 14 residues. Germline lookup yields CDR1 SEHNR and CDR2 FQNEAQ (reference sequence). The CDR3 DNA sequence: TGTGCCAGCAGCCCAGGGGGTCTTAGTCAGCCCCAGCATTTT. Protein product: CASSPGGLSQPQHF.

The table lists this clone with a few counts. This sequence joins TRBV30 and TRBJ1-4; 7 positions match TRBD1. The CDR3 runs 13 residues. The trim removed 4 bases at V and 9 bases at J, leaving 8 bases unmatched. Germline CDR1 reads GTSNPN; CDR2 reads SVGIG (reference sequence). CDR3 bases: TGTGCCTGGAATTCAGGGGGAATTAAAAAACTGTTTTTT. Amino acids: CAWNSGGIKKLFF.

The chain recombines TRBV7-8 with TRBJ2-7; TRBD2 matches 9 bases. The CDR3 has 14 amino acids. Trimming took 7 bases from V and 2 from J; bases not matched to a gene: 6. Germline values: CDR1 SGHVS, CDR2 FQNEAQ. The CDR3 DNA reads TGTGCCAGCACGGCTAGCGGGGATACCTACGAGCAGTACTTC. Protein product: CASTASGDTYEQYF.